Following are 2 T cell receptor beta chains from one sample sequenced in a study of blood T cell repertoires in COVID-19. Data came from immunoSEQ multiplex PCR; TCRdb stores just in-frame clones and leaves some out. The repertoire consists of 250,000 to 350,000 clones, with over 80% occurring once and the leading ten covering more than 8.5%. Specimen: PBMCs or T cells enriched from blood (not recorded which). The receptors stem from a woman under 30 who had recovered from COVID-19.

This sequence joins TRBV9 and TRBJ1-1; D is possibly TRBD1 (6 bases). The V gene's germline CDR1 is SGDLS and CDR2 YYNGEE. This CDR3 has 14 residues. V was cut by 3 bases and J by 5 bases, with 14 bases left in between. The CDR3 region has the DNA TGTGCCAGCAGCGAACAGGGTGTTGTAACTGAAGCTTTCTTT. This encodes CASSEQGVVTEAFF.

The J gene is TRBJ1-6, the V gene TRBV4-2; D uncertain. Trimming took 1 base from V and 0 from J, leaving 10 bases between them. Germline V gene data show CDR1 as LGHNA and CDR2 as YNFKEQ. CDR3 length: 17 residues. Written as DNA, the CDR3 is TGTGCCAGCAGCCAAGCACCGGGAAGCTCCTATAATTCACCCCTCCACTTT. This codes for CASSQAPGSSYNSPLHF.